The TCR beta chain described here comes from a study of blood T cell repertoires in COVID-19. TCRdb's table, derived via immunoSEQ multiplex PCR, lists solely in-frame clones and lacks some. In the table there are some 69,000 clones, about nine tenths of which are singletons. This CDR3 has 15 amino acids. V lost 1 base and J lost 1, with 8 bases in between. Germline assignment: CDR1 KGHSH and CDR2 LQKENI. Sample: peripheral blood. V is TRBV18 and J is TRBJ2-1; the D gene is possibly TRBD2 (6 bases). This TCR was sampled from a man aged 50-59 years with COVID-19, enrolled during active disease. Here the CDR3 reads CASSPQGGSYNEQFF. Here the CDR3 DNA reads TGTGCCAGCTCACCACAAGGAGGGTCCTACAATGAGCAGTTCTTC. Based on the CDR3 plus reference TRBV18 and TRBJ2-1, the full variable domain is NAGVMQNPRHLVRRRGQEARLRCSPMKGHSHVYWYRQLPEEGLKFMVYLQKENIIDESGMPKERFSAEFPKEGPSILRIQQVVRGDSAAYFCASSPQGGSYNEQFFGPGTRLTVL.